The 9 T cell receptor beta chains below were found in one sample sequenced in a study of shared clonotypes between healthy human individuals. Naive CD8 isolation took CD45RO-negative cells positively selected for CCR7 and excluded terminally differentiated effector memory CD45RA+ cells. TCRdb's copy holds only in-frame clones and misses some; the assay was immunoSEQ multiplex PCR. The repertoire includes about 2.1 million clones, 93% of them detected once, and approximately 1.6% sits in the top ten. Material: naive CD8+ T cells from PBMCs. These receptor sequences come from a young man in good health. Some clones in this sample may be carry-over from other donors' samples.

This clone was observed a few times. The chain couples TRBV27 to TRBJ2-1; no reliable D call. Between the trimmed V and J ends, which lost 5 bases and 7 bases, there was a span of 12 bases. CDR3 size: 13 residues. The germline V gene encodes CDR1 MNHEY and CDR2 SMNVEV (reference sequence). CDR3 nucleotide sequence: TGTGCCAGCAGTCCACTGGATGGGAATGAGCAGTTCTTC. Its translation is CASSPLDGNEQFF.

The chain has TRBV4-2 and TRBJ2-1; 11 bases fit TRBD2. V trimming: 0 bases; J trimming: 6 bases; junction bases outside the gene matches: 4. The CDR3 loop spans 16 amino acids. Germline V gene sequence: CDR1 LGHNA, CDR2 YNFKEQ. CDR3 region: CASSQDGLAGGNEQFF. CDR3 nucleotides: TGTGCCAGCAGCCAAGATGGGCTAGCGGGAGGCAATGAGCAGTTCTTC.

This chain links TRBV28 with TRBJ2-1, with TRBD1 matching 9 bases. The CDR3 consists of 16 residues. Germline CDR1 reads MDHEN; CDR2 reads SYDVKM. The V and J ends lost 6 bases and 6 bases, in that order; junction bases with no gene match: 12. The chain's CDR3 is CASSYRGRYPSNEQFF. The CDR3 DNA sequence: TGTGCCAGCAGCTACAGGGGGCGCTATCCATCCAATGAGCAGTTCTTC.

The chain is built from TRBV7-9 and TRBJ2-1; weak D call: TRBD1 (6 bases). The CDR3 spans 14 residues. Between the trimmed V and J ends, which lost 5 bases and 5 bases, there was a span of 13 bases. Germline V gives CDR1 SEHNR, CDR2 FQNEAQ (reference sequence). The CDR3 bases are TGTGCCAGCAGCGAGACAGGAGTTCACAATGAGCAGTTCTTC. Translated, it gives CASSETGVHNEQFF.

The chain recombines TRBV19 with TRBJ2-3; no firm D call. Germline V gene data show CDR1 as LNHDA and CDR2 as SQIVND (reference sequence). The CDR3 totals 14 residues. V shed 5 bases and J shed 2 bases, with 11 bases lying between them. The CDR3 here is CASSDRADTDTQYF. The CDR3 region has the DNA TGTGCCAGTAGTGACCGGGCGGACACAGATACGCAGTATTTT.

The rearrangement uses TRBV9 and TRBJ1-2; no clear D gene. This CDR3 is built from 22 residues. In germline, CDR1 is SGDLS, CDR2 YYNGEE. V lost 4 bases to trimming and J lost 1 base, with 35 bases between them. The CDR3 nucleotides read TGTGCCAGCAGCCATGGCGTGTCCCAGCCATCCCGCCCACCCTTAATTAACTATGGCTACACCTTC. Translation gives CASSHGVSQPSRPPLINYGYTF.

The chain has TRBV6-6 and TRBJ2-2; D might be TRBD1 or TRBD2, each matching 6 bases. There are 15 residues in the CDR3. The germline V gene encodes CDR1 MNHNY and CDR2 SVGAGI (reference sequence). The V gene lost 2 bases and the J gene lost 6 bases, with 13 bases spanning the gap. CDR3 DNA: TGTGCCAGCAGTTACGGGGGGCAGGGCGCCGGGGAGCTGTTTTTT. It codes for CASSYGGQGAGELFF.

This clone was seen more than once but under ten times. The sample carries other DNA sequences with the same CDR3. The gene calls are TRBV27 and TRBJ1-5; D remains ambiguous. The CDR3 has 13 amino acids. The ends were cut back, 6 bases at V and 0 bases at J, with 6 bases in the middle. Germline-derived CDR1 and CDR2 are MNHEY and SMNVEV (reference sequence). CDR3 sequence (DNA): TGTGCCAGCAGCCCATATAGCAATCAGCCCCAGCATTTT. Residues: CASSPYSNQPQHF.

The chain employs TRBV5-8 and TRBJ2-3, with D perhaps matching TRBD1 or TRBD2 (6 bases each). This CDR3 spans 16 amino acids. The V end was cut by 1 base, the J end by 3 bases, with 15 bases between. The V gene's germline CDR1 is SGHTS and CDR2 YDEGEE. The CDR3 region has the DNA TGTGCCAGCAGCTTGTGGGGCAGGGGAGGAACAGATACGCAGTATTTT. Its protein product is CASSLWGRGGTDTQYF.